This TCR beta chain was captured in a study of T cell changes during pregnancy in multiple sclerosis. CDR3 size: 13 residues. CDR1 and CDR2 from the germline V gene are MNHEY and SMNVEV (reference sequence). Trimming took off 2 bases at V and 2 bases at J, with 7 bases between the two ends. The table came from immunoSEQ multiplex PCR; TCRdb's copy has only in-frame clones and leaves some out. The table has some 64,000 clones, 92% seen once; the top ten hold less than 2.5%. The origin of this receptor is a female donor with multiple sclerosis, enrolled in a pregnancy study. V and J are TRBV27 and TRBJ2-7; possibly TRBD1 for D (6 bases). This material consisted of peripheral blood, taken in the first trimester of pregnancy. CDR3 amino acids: CASSLPGAYEQYF. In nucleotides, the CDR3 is TGTGCCAGCAGTTTACCAGGGGCCTACGAGCAGTACTTC.